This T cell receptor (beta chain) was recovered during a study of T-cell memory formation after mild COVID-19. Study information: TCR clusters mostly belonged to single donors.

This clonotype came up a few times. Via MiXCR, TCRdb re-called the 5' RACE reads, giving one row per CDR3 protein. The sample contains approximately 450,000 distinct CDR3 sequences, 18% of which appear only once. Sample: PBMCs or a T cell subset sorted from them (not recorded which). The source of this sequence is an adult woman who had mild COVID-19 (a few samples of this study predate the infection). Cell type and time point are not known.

The CDR3 protein is CASSLEPDEQFF. The CDR3 coding sequence is TGCGCCAGCAGCTTGGAACCGGATGAGCAGTTCTTC. V and J are TRBV5-1 and TRBJ2-1; D unresolved. Per the germline V gene, CDR1 is SGHRS and CDR2 is YFSETQ. CDR3 length: 12 amino acids. V lost 0 bases and J 8 bases, leaving 6 bases between the germline ends.